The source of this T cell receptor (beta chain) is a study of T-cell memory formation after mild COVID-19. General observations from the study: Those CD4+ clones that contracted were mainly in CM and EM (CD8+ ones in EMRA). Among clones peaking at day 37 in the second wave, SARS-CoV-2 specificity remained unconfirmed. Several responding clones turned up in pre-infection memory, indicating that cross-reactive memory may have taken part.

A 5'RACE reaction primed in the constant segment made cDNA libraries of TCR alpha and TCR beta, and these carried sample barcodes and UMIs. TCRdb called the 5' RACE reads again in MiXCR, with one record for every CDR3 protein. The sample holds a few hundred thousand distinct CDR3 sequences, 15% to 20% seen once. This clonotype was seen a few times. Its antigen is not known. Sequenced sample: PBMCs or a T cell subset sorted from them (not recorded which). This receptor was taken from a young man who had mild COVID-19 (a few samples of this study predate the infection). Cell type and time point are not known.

CDR3 protein: CASSLEGGAYEQYF. The CDR3 DNA follows: TGTGCCAGCAGCTTGGAGGGCGGGGCCTACGAGCAGTACTTC. The V call is TRBV5-5, the J call TRBJ2-7; a possible D gene is TRBD2 (6 bases). CDR3 length: 14 residues. Trimming left V 0 bases short and J 2 bases short, with 9 bases between. Germline assignment: CDR1 SGHKS and CDR2 YYEKEE (reference sequence).